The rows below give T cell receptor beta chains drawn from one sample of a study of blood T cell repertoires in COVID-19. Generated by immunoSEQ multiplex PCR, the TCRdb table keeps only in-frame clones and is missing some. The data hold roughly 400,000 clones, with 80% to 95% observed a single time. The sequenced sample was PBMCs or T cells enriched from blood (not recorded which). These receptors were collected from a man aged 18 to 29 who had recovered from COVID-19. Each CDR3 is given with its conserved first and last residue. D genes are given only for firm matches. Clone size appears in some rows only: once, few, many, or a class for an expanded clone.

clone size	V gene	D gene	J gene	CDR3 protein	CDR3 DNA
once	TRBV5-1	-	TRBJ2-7	CASSSYSNYEQYF	TGCGCCAGCAGCTCGTACAGTAACTACGAGCAGTACTTC
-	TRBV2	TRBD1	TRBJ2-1	CASRGDRAGYNEQFF	TGTGCCAGCAGGGGGGACAGGGCCGGCTACAATGAGCAGTTCTTC
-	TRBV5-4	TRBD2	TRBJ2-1	CASSLAGTSGYNEQFF	TGTGCCAGCAGCTTGGCCGGGACTAGCGGCTACAATGAGCAGTTCTTC
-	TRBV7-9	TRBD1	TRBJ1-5	CASSHETGEGSNQPQHF	TGTGCCAGCAGCCACGAGACAGGGGAGGGAAGCAATCAGCCCCAGCATTTT
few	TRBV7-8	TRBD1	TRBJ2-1	CASSLRGQLSYNEQFF	TGTGCCAGCAGCTTACGGGGACAGCTCTCCTACAATGAGCAGTTCTTC
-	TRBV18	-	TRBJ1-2	CASSGQTASYGYTF	TGTGCCAGCTCAGGGCAGACCGCATCCTATGGCTACACCTTC
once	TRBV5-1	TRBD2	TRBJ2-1	CASSLSLAGEEQFF	TGCGCCAGCAGCTTGTCACTAGCGGGAGAAGAGCAGTTCTTC
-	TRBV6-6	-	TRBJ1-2	CASSRQLTGKLNYGYTF	TGTGCCAGCAGTCGACAGTTAACAGGAAAATTAAACTATGGCTACACCTTC
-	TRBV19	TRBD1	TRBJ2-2	CASSISPGQGRNGELFF	TGTGCCAGTAGTATTTCGCCGGGACAGGGTCGCAACGGGGAGCTGTTTTTT
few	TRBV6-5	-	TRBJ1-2	CASRTPGDGYTF	TGTGCCAGCAGGACCCCAGGGGATGGCTACACCTTC
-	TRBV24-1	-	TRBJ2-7	CATSDNGEGEQYF	TGTGCCACCAGTGATAATGGAGAGGGCGAGCAGTACTTC
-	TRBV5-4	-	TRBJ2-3	CASRGEGTDTQYF	TGTGCCAGCAGGGGGGAGGGCACAGATACGCAGTATTTT
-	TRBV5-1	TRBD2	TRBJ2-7	CASSSAGGSYEQYF	TGCGCCAGCAGCTCGGCGGGGGGGTCCTACGAGCAGTACTTC
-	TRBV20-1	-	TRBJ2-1	CSALSLNEQFF	TGCAGTGCTTTGTCCCTGAATGAGCAGTTCTTC
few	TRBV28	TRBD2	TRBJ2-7	CASSLGGSIDEQYF	TGTGCCAGCAGTTTAGGCGGGAGCATCGACGAGCAGTACTTC
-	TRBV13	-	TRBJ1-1	CASSRGSTEAFF	TGTGCCAGCAGCCGGGGGTCCACTGAAGCTTTCTTT
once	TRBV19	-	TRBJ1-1	CASSSRGEAFF	TGTGCCAGTAGTTCCCGGGGTGAAGCTTTCTTT
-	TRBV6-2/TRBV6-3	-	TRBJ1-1	CASSPKMSVATNTEAFF	TGTGCCAGCAGTCCCAAAATGTCGGTAGCTACGAACACTGAAGCTTTCTTT
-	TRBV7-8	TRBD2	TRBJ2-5	CASSLGGLAGGKETQYF	TGCGCCAGCAGCTTAGGGGGACTAGCGGGGGGAAAAGAGACCCAGTACTTC
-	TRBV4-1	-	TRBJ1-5	CASSVAGGNQPQHF	TGCGCCAGCAGCGTGGCCGGCGGTAATCAGCCCCAGCATTTT
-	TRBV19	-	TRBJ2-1	CASSEGQRRYNEQFF	TGTGCCAGTAGTGAGGGCCAGCGACGCTACAATGAGCAGTTCTTC
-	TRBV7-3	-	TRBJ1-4	CASSPNGEVTEKLFF	TGTGCCAGCAGCCCGAATGGCGAGGTTACTGAAAAACTGTTTTTT
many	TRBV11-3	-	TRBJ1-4	CASSTGQSNEKLFF	TGTGCCAGCAGCACTGGACAGAGTAATGAAAAACTGTTTTTT
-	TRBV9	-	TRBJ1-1	CASSVRQGSTEAFF	TGTGCCAGCAGCGTTCGTCAGGGAAGCACTGAAGCTTTCTTT
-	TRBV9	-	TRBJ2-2	CASSVQGSGELFF	TGTGCCAGCAGCGTACAGGGGTCCGGGGAGCTGTTTTTT
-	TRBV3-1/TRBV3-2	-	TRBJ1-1	CASSQTGMAEAFF	TGTGCCAGCAGCCAAACGGGGATGGCTGAAGCTTTCTTT
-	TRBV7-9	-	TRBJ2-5	CASTDLRVGQGAHQETQYF	TGTGCCAGCACCGACCTCCGAGTGGGCCAGGGTGCCCACCAAGAGACCCAGTACTTC
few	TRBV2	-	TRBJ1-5	CASRTGLSNQPQHF	TGTGCCAGCAGGACAGGTTTGAGCAATCAGCCCCAGCATTTT